A single sample is the source of the 2 T cell receptor beta chains below, sequenced in a study of lymphopenia after photon versus proton radiotherapy. Clones were sequenced by immunoSEQ multiplex PCR, and TCRdb holds only the in-frame ones, with some missing. Of roughly 64,000 clones in the sample, 75% to 90% are singletons; the top ten hold around 13%. Sequences were derived from peripheral blood, sampled from a patient treated with proton-based radiotherapy. These TCRs come from a man older than 75 with esophageal cancer.

The chain combines TRBV19 with TRBJ1-4; no definite D call. The CDR3 runs to 14 residues. V was trimmed by 6 bases and J by 8 bases, leaving 16 bases between them. Germline lookup yields CDR1 LNHDA and CDR2 SQIVND (reference sequence). This CDR3 is CASRGREAGEKLFF. CDR3 DNA sequence: TGTGCCAGTAGAGGTCGGGAGGCCGGCGAAAAACTGTTTTTT. The whole variable domain, filled in from reference TRBV19 and TRBJ1-4, reads DGGITQSPKYLFRKEGQNVTLSCEQNLNHDAMYWYRQDPGQGLRLIYYSQIVNDFQKGDIAEGYSVSREKKESFPLTVTSAQKNPTAFYLCASRGREAGEKLFFGSGTQLSVL.

The chain couples TRBV6-5 to TRBJ1-3, with no clear D. The CDR3 is 12 residues long. V dropped 7 bases and J dropped 8 bases, with 12 bases sitting between them. Germline values: CDR1 MNHEY, CDR2 SVGAGI. The CDR3 protein is CASNLDRDTIYF. In DNA form, the CDR3 reads TGTGCCAGCAACTTGGACCGGGACACCATATATTTT.